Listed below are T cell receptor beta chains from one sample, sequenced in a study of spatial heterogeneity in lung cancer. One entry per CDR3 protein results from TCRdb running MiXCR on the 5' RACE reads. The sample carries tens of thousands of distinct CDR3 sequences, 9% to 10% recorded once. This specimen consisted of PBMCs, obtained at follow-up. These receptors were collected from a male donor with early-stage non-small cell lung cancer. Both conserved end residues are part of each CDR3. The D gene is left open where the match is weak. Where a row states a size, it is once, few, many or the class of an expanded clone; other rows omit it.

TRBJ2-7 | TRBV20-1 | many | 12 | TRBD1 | CSGGQGMYEQYF | TGCAGTGGGGGACAGGGGATGTACGAGCAGTACTTC
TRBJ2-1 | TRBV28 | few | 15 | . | CASSLWTPEVDEQFF | TGTGCCAGCAGTTTATGGACCCCCGAGGTAGATGAGCAGTTCTTC
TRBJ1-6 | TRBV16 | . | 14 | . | CASSREGGTSPLHF | TGTGCCAGCAGCCGGGAGGGGGGGACTTCACCCCTCCACTTT
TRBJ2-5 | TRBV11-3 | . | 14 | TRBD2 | CASSGGLAGETQYF | TGTGCCAGCAGCGGGGGACTAGCGGGAGAGACCCAGTACTTC
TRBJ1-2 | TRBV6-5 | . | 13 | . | CASRFLALNGYTF | TGTGCCAGCAGATTTCTGGCTTTGAATGGCTACACCTTC
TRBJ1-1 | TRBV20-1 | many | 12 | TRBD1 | CSARGPGTEAFF | TGCAGCGCAAGGGGGCCGGGCACTGAAGCTTTCTTT
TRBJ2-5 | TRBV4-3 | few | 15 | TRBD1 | CASSHSRGTGETQYF | TGCGCCAGCAGCCACTCCAGGGGGACGGGAGAGACCCAGTACTTC
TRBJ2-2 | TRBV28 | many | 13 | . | CATRQVNTGELFF | TGTGCCACCAGGCAGGTGAACACCGGGGAGCTGTTTTTT
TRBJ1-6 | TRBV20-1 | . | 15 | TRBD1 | CSARDKTGSNSPLHF | TGCAGTGCTAGAGATAAGACAGGGAGCAATTCACCCCTCCACTTT
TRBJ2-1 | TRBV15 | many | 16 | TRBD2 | CATSRVRAGSGNEQFF | TGTGCCACCAGCAGAGTAAGAGCGGGGTCGGGTAATGAGCAGTTCTTC
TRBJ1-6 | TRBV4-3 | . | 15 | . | CASSPSTNMDSPLHF | TGCGCCAGCAGCCCTTCGACGAACATGGATTCACCCCTCCACTTT
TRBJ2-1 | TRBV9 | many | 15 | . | CASSRVVLGVDEQFF | TGTGCCAGCAGCCGAGTAGTTCTCGGAGTCGATGAGCAGTTCTTC
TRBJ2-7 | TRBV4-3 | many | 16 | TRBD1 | CASSQTIGTGGYEQYF | TGCGCCAGCAGCCAGACGATCGGGACAGGGGGCTACGAGCAGTACTTC
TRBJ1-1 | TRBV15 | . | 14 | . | CATSRQGSNTEAFF | TGTGCCACCAGCAGACAGGGGTCGAACACTGAAGCTTTCTTT
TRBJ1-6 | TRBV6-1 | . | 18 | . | CASSASRANREGGSPLHF | TGTGCCAGCAGTGCATCCAGAGCTAACCGGGAGGGGGGTTCACCCCTCCACTTT
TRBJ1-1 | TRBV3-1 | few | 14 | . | CASSQSSLNTEAFF | TGTGCCAGCAGCCAGTCGAGCTTGAACACTGAAGCTTTCTTT
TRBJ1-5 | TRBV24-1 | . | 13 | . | CATSEIGNQPQHF | TGTGCCACCAGTGAGATCGGGAATCAGCCCCAGCATTTT
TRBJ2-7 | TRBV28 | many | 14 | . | CASSLAGLYSEQYF | TGTGCCAGCAGTTTAGCTGGTCTCTATTCCGAGCAGTACTTC
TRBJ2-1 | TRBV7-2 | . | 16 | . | CASTLYWGGAYNEQFF | TGTGCCAGCACCCTCTACTGGGGGGGCGCCTACAATGAGCAGTTCTTC
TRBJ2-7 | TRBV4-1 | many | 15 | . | CASSVRETSSYEQYF | TGCGCCAGCAGCGTAAGGGAGACAAGCTCCTACGAGCAGTACTTC
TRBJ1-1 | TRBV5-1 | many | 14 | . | CASSLAPGYTEAFF | TGCGCCAGCAGCTTGGCCCCGGGGTACACTGAAGCTTTCTTT
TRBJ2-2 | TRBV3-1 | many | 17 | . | CASSYTGTALNTGELFF | TGTGCCAGCAGTTATACCGGGACGGCTTTGAACACCGGGGAGCTGTTTTTT
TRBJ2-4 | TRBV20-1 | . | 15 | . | CSAHNVALWGNIQYF | TGCAGTGCTCATAATGTGGCTCTCTGGGGAAACATTCAGTACTTC
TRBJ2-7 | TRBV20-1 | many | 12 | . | CSAGGGKDEQYF | TGCAGTGCTGGAGGGGGGAAAGACGAGCAGTACTTC
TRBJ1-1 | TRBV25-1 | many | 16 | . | CASSDGYFSPPDEAFF | TGTGCCAGCAGTGACGGCTATTTTTCTCCCCCAGACGAAGCTTTCTTT
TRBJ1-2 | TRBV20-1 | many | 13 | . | CSARGGGQGGYTF | TGCAGTGCTAGAGGCGGAGGGCAGGGTGGCTACACCTTC
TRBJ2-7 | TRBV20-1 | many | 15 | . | CSASQTGLTSYEQYF | TGCAGTGCTAGTCAGACAGGACTGACCTCCTACGAGCAGTACTTC
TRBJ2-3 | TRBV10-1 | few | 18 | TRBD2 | CASSEGTSGGISTDTQYF | TGCGCCAGCAGTGAGGGGACTAGCGGGGGGATCAGCACAGATACGCAGTATTTT
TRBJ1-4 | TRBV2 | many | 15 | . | CASSGGGMQAEKLFF | TGTGCCAGCAGTGGCGGGGGGATGCAAGCGGAAAAACTGTTTTTT
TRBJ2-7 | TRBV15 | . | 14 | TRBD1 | CATSRAGQGYEQYF | TGTGCCACCAGCAGAGCGGGACAGGGGTACGAGCAGTACTTC
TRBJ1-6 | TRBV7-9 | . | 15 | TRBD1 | CASSLGTGGGSPLHF | TGTGCCAGCAGCTTAGGGACAGGGGGCGGATCACCCCTCCACTTT
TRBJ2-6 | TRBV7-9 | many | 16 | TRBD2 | CASSFHAGAGANVLTF | TGTGCCAGCAGCTTCCATGCGGGGGCTGGGGCCAACGTCCTGACTTTC
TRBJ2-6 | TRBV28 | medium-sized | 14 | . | CASMYGSGANVLTF | TGTGCCAGCATGTACGGCTCTGGGGCCAACGTCCTGACTTTC
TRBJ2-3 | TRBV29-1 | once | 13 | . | CSVDGGGTDTQYF | TGCAGCGTTGACGGGGGCGGCACAGATACGCAGTATTTT
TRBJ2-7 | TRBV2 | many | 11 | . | CASSISTQQYF | TGTGCCAGCAGTATCTCTACCCAGCAGTACTTC
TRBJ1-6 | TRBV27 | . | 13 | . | CASSRTYNSPLHF | TGTGCCAGCAGCCGCACCTATAATTCACCCCTCCACTTT
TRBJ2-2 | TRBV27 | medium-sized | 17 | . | CASSSHHQGIGTGELFF | TGTGCCAGCAGCTCACACCACCAGGGGATTGGCACCGGGGAGCTGTTTTTT
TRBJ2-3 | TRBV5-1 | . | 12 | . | CASSWPTDTQYF | TGCGCCAGCAGCTGGCCAACCGATACGCAGTATTTT
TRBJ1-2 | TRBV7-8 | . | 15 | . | CASSLEGRGRYGYTF | TGTGCCAGCAGCTTAGAAGGGAGGGGACGCTATGGCTACACCTTC
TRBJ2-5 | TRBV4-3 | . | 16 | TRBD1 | CASSQDWTGSGQTQYF | TGCGCCAGCAGCCAAGATTGGACAGGGTCTGGGCAGACCCAGTACTTC
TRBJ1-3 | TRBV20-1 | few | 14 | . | CSAEDTNSGNTIYF | TGCAGTGCTGAAGACACAAACTCTGGAAACACCATATATTTT
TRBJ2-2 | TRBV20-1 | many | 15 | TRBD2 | CSAKRTSHTWGELFF | TGCAGTGCCAAACGGACTAGTCATACCTGGGGGGAGCTGTTTTTT
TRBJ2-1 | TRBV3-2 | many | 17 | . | CASSQEGARASYNEQFF | TGTGCCAGCAGCCAAGAGGGTGCCAGGGCCTCCTACAATGAGCAGTTCTTC
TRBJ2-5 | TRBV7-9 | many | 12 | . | CASSSLSETQYF | TGTGCCAGCAGCTCCCTTTCGGAGACCCAGTACTTC
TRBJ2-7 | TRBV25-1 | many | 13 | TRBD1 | CASTGTGGREQYF | TGTGCCAGTACCGGGACAGGGGGGAGAGAGCAGTACTTC
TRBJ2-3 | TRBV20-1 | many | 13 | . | CSGARGGTDTQYF | TGCAGTGGGGCCCGGGGTGGCACAGATACGCAGTATTTT
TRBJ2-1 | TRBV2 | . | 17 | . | CASRAWTIGRSYNEQFF | TGTGCCAGCAGAGCTTGGACTATCGGCCGTTCCTACAATGAGCAGTTCTTC
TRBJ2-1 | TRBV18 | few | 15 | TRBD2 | CASSLAGGSSGEQFF | TGTGCCAGCTCTCTAGCGGGGGGCTCCTCCGGGGAGCAGTTCTTC
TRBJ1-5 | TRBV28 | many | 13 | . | CASSLAGNQPQHF | TGTGCCAGCAGTTTAGCGGGGAACCAGCCCCAGCATTTT
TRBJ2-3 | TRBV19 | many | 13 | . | CASSIENTDTQYF | TGTGCCAGTAGTATTGAGAACACAGATACGCAGTATTTT
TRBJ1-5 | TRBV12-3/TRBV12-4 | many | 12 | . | CASTYSNQPQHF | TGTGCCAGCACCTATAGCAATCAGCCCCAGCATTTT
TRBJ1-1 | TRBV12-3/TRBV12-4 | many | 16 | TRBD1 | CASSFRGPPSNTEAFF | TGTGCCAGCAGTTTTAGGGGGCCCCCATCGAACACTGAAGCTTTCTTT
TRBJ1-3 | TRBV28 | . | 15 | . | CASSLAGHGRNTIYF | TGTGCCAGCAGTTTAGCGGGCCACGGGAGAAACACCATATATTTT
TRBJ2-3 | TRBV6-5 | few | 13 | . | CASSYKGTDTQYF | TGTGCCAGCAGTTACAAGGGGACAGATACGCAGTATTTT
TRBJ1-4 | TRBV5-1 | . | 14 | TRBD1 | CASSWTGNKEKLFF | TGCGCCAGCAGCTGGACAGGGAATAAGGAAAAACTGTTTTTT